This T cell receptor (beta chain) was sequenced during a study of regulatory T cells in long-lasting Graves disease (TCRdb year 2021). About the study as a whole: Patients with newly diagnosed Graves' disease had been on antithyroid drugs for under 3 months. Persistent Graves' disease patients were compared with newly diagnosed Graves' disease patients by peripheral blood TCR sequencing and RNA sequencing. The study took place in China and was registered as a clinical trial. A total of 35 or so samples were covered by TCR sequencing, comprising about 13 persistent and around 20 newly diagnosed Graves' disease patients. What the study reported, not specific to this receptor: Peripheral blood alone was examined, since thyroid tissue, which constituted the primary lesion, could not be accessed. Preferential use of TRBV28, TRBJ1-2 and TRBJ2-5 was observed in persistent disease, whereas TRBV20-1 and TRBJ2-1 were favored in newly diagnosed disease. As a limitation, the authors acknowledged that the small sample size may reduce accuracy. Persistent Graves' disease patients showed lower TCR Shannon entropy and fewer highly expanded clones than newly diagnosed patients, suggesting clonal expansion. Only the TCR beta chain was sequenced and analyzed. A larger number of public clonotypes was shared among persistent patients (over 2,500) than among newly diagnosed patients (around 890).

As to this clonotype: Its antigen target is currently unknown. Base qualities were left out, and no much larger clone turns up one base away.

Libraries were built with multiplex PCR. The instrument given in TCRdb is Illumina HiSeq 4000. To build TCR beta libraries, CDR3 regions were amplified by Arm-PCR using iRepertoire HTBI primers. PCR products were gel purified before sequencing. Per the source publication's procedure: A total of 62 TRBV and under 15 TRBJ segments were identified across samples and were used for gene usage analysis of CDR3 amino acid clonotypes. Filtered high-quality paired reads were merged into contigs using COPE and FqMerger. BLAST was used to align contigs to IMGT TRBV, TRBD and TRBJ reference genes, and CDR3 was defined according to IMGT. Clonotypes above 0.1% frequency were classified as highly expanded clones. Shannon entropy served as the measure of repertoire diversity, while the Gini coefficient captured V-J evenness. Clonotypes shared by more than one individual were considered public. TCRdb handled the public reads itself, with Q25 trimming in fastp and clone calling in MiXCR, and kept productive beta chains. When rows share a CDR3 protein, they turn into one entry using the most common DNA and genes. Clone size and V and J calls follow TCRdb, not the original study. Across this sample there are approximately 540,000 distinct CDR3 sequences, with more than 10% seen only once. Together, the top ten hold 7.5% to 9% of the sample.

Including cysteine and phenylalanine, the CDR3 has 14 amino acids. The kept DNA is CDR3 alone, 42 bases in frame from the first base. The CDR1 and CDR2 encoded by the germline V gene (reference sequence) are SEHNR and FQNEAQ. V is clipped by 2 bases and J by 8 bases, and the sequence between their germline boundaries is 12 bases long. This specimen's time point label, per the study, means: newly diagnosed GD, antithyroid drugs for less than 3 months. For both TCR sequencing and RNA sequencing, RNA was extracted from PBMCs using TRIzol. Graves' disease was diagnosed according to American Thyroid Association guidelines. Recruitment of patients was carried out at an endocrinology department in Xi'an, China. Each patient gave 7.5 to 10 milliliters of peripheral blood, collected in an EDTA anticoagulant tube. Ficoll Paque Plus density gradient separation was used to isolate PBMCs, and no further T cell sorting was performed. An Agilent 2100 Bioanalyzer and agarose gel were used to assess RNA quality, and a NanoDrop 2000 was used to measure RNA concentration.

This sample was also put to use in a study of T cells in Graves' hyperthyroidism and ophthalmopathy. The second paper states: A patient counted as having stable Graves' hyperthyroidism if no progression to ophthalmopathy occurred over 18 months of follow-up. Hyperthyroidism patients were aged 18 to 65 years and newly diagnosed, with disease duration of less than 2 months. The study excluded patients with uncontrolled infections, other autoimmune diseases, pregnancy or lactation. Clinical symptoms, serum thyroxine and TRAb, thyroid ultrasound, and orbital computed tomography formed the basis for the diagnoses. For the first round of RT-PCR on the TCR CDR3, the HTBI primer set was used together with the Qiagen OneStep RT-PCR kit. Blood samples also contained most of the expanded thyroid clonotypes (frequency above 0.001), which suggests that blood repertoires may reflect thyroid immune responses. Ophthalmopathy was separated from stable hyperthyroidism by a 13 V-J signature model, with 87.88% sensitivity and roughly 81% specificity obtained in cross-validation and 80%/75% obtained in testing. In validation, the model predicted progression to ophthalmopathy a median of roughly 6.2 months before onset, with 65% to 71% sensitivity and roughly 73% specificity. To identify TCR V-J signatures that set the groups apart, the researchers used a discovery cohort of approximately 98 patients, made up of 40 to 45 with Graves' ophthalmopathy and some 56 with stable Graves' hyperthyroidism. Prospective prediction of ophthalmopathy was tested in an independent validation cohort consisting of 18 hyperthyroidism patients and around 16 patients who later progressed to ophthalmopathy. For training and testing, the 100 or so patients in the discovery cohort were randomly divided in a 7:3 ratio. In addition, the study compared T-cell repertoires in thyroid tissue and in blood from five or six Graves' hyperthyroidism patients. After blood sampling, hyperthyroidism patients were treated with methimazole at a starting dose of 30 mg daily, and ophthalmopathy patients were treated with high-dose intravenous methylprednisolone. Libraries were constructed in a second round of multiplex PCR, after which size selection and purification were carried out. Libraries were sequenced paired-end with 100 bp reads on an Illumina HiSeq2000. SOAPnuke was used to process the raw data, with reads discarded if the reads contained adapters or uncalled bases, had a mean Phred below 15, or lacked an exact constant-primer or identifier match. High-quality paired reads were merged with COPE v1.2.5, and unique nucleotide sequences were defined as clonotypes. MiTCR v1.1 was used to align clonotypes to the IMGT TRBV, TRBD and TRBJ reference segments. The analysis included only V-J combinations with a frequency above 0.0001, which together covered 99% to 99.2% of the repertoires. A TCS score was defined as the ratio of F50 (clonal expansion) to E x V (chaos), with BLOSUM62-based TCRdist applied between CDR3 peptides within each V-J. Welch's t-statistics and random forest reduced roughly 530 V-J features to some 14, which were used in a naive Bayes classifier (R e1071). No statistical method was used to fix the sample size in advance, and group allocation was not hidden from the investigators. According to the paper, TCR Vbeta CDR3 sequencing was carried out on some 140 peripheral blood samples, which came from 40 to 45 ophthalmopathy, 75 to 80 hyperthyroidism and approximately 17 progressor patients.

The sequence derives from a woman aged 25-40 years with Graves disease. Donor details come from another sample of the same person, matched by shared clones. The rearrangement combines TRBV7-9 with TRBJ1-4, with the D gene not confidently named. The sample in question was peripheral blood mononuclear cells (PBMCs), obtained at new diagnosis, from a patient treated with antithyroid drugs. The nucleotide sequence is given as TGTGCCAGCAGCTTAAAGGTTACGGGGGAAAAACTGTTTTTT. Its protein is CASSLKVTGEKLFF. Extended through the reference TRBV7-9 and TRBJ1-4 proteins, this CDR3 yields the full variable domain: DTGVSQNPRHKITKRGQNVTFRCDPISEHNRLYWYRQTLGQGPEFLTYFQNEAQLEKSRLLSDRFSAERPKGSFSTLEIQRTEQGDSAMYLCASSLKVTGEKLFFGSGTQLSVL.